The 2 T cell receptor beta chains below all came from one sample that was sequenced in a study of T cells in women clearing cervical HPV infection. TCRdb keeps only in-frame clones here, not all; method: immunoSEQ multiplex PCR. The table counts roughly 20,000 clones; less than 3.5% lies in the top ten. Sequences were obtained from blood buffy coat. The receptors here all came from a woman between 18 and 69 years old with a cervical HPV16 infection that either progressed to CIN3+ or cleared (not recorded which).

Concerning this clone: The read falls 3 residues short of the CDR3 end, and the missing part is taken from the germline J gene. This chain connects TRBV10-3 to TRBJ2-7; D may be TRBD2 (6 bases). Trimming removed 4 bases at V and 4 bases at J, with 17 bases between. This CDR3 region has 15 residues. CDR1 is ENHRY, CDR2 SYGVKD, per germline. The CDR3 loop reads CAISVTGELLYEQYF. The sequenced part of the CDR3 DNA is TGTGCCATCAGTGTTACGGGGGAATTGTTGTACGAG.

With respect to this clone: Read data end 3 residues before the CDR3 end; the end is taken from the germline J gene. The rearrangement joins TRBV5-1 to TRBJ2-7; 7 nucleotides line up with TRBD2. V was pared by 3 bases and J by 3 bases, with 9 bases of the junction left unmatched. The CDR3 consists of 15 residues. Germline CDR1 reads SGHRS; CDR2 reads YFSETQ. CDR3 DNA (partial): TGCGCCAGCAGCTGGGGGGGGGTCCCTAACTACGAG. This gives the protein CASSWGGVPNYE. The full CDR3 protein reads CASSWGGVPNYEQYF.